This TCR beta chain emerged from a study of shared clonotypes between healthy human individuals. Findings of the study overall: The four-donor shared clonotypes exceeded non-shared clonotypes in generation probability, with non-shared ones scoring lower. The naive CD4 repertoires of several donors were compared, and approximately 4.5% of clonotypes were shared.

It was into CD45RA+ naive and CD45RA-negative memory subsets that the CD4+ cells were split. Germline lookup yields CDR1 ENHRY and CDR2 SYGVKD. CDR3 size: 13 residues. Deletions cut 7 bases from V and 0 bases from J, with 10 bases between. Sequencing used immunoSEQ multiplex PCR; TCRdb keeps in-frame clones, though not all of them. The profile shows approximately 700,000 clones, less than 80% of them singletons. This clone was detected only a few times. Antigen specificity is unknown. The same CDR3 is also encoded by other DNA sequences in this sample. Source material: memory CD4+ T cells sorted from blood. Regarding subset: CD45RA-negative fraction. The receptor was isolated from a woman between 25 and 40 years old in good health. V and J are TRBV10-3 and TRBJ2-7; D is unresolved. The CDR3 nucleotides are TGTGCCATCACTCCGGGCCTCTCCTACGAGCAGTACTTC. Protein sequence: CAITPGLSYEQYF.